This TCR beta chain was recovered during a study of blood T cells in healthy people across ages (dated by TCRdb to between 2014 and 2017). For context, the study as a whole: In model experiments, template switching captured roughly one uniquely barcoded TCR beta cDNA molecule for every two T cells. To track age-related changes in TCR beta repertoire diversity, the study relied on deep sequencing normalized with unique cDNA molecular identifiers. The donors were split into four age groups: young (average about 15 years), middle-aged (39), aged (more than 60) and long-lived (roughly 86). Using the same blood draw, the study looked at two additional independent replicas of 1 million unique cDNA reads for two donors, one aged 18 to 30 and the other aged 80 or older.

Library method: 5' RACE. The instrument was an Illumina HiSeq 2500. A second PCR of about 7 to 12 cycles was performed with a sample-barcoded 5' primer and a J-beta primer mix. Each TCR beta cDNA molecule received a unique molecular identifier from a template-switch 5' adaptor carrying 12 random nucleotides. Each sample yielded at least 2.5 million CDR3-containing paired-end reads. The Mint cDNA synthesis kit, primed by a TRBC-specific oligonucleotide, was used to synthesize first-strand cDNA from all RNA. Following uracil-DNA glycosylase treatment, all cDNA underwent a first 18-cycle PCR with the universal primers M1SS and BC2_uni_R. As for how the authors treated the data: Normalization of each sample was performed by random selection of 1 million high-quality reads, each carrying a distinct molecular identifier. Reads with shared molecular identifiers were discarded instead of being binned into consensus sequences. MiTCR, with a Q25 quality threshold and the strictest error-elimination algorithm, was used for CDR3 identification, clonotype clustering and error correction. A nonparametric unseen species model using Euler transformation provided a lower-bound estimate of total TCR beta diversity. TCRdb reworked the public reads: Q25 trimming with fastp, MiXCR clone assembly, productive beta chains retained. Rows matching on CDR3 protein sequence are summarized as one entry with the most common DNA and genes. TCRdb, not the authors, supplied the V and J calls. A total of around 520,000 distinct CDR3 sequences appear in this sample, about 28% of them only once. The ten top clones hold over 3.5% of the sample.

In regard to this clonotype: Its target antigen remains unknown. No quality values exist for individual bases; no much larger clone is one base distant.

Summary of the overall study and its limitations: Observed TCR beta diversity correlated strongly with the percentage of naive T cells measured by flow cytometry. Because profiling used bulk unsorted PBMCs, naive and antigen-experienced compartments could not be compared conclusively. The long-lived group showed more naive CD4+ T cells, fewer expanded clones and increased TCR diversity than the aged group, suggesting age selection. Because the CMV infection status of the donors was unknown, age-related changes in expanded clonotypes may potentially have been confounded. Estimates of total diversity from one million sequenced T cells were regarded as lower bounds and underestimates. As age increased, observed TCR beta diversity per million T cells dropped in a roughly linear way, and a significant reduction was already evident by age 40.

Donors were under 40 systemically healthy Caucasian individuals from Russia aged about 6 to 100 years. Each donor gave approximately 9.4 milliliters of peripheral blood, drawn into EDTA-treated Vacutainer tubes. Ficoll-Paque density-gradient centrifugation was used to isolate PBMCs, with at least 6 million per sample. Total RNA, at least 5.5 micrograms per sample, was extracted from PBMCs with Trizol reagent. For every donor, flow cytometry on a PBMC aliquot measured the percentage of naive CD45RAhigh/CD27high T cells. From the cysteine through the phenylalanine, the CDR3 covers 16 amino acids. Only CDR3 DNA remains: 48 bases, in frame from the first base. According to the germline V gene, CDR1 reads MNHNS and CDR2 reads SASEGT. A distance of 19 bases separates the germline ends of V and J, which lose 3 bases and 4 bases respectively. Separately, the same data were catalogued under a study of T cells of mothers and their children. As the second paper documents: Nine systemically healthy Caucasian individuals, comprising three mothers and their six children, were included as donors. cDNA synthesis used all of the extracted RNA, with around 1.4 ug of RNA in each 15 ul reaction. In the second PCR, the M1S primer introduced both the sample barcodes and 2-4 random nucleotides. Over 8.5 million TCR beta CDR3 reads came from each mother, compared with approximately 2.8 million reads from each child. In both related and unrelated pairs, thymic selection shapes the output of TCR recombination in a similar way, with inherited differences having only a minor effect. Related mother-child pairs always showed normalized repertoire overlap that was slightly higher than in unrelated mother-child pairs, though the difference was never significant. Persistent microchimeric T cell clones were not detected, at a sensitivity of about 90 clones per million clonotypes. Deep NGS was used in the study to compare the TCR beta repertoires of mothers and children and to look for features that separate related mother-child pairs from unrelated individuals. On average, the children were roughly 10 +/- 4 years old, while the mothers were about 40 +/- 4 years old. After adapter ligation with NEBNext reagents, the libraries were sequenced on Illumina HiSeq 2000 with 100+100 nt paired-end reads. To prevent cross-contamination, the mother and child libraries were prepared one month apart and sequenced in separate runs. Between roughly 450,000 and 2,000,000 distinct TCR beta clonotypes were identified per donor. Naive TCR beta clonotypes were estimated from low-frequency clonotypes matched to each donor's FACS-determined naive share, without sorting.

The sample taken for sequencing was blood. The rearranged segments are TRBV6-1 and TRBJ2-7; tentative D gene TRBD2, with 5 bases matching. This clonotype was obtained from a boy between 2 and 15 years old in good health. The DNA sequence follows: TGTGCCAGCAGTGACGAACCTCGGACTCCTTTTTACGAGCAGTACTTC. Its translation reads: CASSDEPRTPFYEQYF.